A single sample is the source of the 9 T cell receptor beta chains below, sequenced in a study of T cells in narcolepsy (dated by TCRdb to the late 2010s). Library method: the immunoSEQ multiplex PCR assay. TCRdb's version of the immuneACCESS table is confined to in-frame rearrangements and falls short of the full clone set. An unresolved V gene accounts for under half of the shortfall where checked; the remainder is of unknown origin. The sample contains tens of thousands of clones, about four fifths of them found a single time. More than 0.9% of the sample is taken by the ten largest. The sequencing sample was made of CD45RA- memory CD4+ T cells from PBMCs. The cell subset or site label on this specimen signifies: memory T cells sorted ex vivo from peripheral blood. All receptors come from a human donor with narcolepsy.

This chain joins TRBV5-5 and TRBJ2-6, with 9 bases lining up with TRBD1. The CDR3 consists of 16 residues. V dropped 3 bases and J dropped 4; count of bases not matched to a gene: 5. Germline CDR1 SGHKS, CDR2 YYEKEE (reference sequence). CDR3 in amino acids: CASSSRTGAGANVLTF. The CDR3 nucleotides are TGTGCCAGCAGCTCCCGGACAGGGGCGGGGGCCAACGTCCTGACTTTC.

This clone was counted a few times. The chain links TRBV5-5 to TRBJ1-6; D not certain. The CDR3 is made up of 16 amino acids. Germline V lookup: CDR1 SGHKS, CDR2 YYEKEE (reference sequence). V lost 2 bases and J lost 0, with 9 bases in between. The CDR3 here is CASSFYLLSYNSPLHF. The CDR3 nucleotides read TGTGCCAGCAGCTTTTATCTACTCTCCTATAATTCACCCCTCCACTTT.

The rearrangement joins TRBV9 to TRBJ1-6; D might be TRBD1 (6 bases). This CDR3 is 15 amino acids long. Germline loops: CDR1 SGDLS, CDR2 YYNGEE. The V gene lost 3 bases and the J gene lost 8 bases, with 15 bases spanning the gap. Here the CDR3 reads CASSGEGGRHSPLHF. Here the CDR3 DNA reads TGTGCCAGCAGCGGAGAGGGGGGCAGGCATTCACCCCTCCACTTT.

The rearrangement uses TRBV29-1 and TRBJ1-1; D ambiguous. Germline V gives CDR1 SQVTM, CDR2 ANQGSEA. The CDR3 has 13 residues. Trimming shortened V by 4 bases and J by 0 bases, and 9 bases separated the two germline ends. For the CDR3, the DNA is TGCAGCGTTGCGGCAGAGATGAACACTGAAGCTTTCTTT. This translates into CSVAAEMNTEAFF.

V and J are TRBV11-2 and TRBJ2-3, with 8 bases identical to TRBD1. Trimming took 5 bases from V and 1 from J; bases not matched to a gene: 8. Germline V lookup: CDR1 SGHAT, CDR2 FQNNGV. The CDR3 contains 16 residues. The CDR3 is CASSLDRGRGTDTQYF. The CDR3 DNA is TGTGCCAGCAGCCTTGACAGGGGACGAGGCACAGATACGCAGTATTTT.

This CDR3 is CASSQTAYEQYF. The CDR3 region has the DNA TGTGCCAGCAGCCAGACAGCATACGAGCAGTACTTC. The gene calls are TRBV2 and TRBJ2-7, with D tentatively TRBD1 (5 bases). With 6 bases removed from V and 4 bases from J, the gap between germline ends came to 10 bases. Looked up from germline, CDR1 is SNHLY and CDR2 is FYNNEI. CDR3 length: 12 residues.

V usage is TRBV29-1 and J usage is TRBJ2-7; TRBD1 is a possible D gene (7 bases). Germline CDR1 is SQVTM and CDR2 is ANQGSEA. The germline V and J ends were trimmed by 5 bases and 6 bases, with 20 bases remaining between them. The CDR3 loop spans 14 amino acids. Here the CDR3 DNA reads TGCAGCGTTTTACAGGGAGGTAGACAGGGCGAGCAGTACTTC. Its protein product is CSVLQGGRQGEQYF.

CDR3 sequence (DNA): TGTGCCAGCAGCCCGGGACAGGGGCAGCCCCAGCATTTT. Translating gives CASSPGQGQPQHF. The chain has TRBV11-2 and TRBJ1-5, with 10 bases matching TRBD1. The CDR3 contains 13 residues. From germline, CDR1 is SGHAT and CDR2 FQNNGV. With 5 bases clipped from V and 7 bases from J, the junction kept 2 bases outside the gene matches.

This sequence joins TRBV19 and TRBJ1-1, with 10 nucleotides matching TRBD1. The CDR3 sequence is 18 residues long. The germline V gene encodes CDR1 LNHDA and CDR2 SQIVND (reference sequence). V lost 7 bases and J lost 4; bases outside the gene matches: 18. The CDR3 region has the DNA TGTGCCAGTACCTCATTACCCCCCCTCTGGACAGGGGGCACTGAAGCTTTCTTT. Residues: CASTSLPPLWTGGTEAFF.